The 10 T cell receptor beta chains below were found in one sample sequenced in a study of T cells after yellow fever vaccination. In TCRdb, the 5' RACE reads were re-called with MiXCR into one record per CDR3 protein. The sample lists 450,000 to 600,000 distinct CDR3 sequences, 17% occurring once. Sequences were derived from PBMCs, sampled around 5 days after the first yellow fever vaccination. The receptors were gathered from a man between 18 and 29 years old who received the YFV17D yellow fever vaccine.

This clonotype was detected a few times. The rearrangement uses TRBV11-2 and TRBJ1-3, with no clear D. CDR1 and CDR2 from the germline V gene are SGHAT and FQNNGV. The CDR3 runs to 18 residues. Trimming stripped 5 bases from V and 0 bases from J, with 20 bases between. CDR3 region: CASSRDTTYRYSGNTIYF. Written as DNA, the CDR3 is TGTGCCAGCAGCCGTGACACAACGTACAGATACTCTGGAAACACCATATATTTT.

In its sample, this clonotype was seen a few times. The rearrangement uses TRBV4-2 and TRBJ1-2; 9 bases line up with TRBD1. The germline V gene has CDR1 LGHNA and CDR2 YNFKEQ. The CDR3 extends over 15 amino acids. V lost 2 bases, J lost 2 bases, and 3 bases stayed unmatched. Here the CDR3 DNA reads TGTGCCAGCAGCCAACAACAGGGGGCCAACTATGGCTACACCTTC. This encodes CASSQQQGANYGYTF.

Only a few counts were recorded for this clonotype. CDR3 sequence (DNA): TGTGCCAGCAGCGTTCCACGGGGGACTAGCGGGGGGACATCTAGCACAGATACGCAGTATTTT. Residues: CASSVPRGTSGGTSSTDTQYF. J is TRBJ2-3 and V is TRBV11-2; 15 nucleotides line up with TRBD2. V lost 5 bases, J lost 0 bases, and 15 bases stayed unmatched. Germline lookup yields CDR1 SGHAT and CDR2 FQNNGV. The CDR3 is made up of 21 amino acids.

As regards this clonotype: A junction end diverges from the germline sequence, so it may reflect a read error. The chain couples TRBV7-9 to TRBJ2-5, with 13 bases that match TRBD2. The germline gives CDR1 SEHNR, CDR2 FQNEAQ (reference sequence). The CDR3 contains 16 residues. CDR3: CASSLGLAGAGETLYF. The CDR3 DNA reads as TGTGCCAGCAGCCTTGGACTAGCGGGGGCCGGGGAGACCCTGTACTTC.

The chain recombines TRBV12-3 or TRBV12-4 with TRBJ2-1, with 10 nucleotides matching TRBD2. V was pared by 3 bases and J by 8 bases, with 7 bases of the junction left unmatched. This CDR3 comprises 15 residues. CDR3 amino acids: CASSFRASGGDEQFF. DNA of the CDR3: TGTGCCAGCAGTTTTCGCGCTAGCGGGGGTGATGAGCAGTTCTTC.

This clonotype showed up just a few times. Here the CDR3 DNA reads TGTGCCACCGGACTTCCTGGGGATGAGCAGTTCTTC. Encoded protein: CATGLPGDEQFF. V and J are TRBV19 and TRBJ2-1; D is perhaps TRBD2 (5 bases). The CDR3 length is 12 residues. Trimming stripped 10 bases from V and 8 bases from J, with 15 bases between. Per germline, CDR1 LNHDA and CDR2 SQIVND (reference sequence).

This clonotype was seen repeatedly, ten times or more. This sequence joins TRBV18 and TRBJ2-5, with TRBD2 identical over 8 bases. Germline trimming cut 3 bases from V and 3 bases from J; bases unmatched to any gene: 15. Per germline, CDR1 KGHSH and CDR2 LQKENI. The CDR3 consists of 18 residues. The CDR3 reads CASSPKAYVVAGKETQYF. For the CDR3, the DNA is TGTGCCAGCTCACCGAAGGCCTACGTGGTAGCGGGGAAAGAGACCCAGTACTTC. Together with reference TRBV18 and TRBJ2-5, the CDR3 gives the full variable domain: NAGVMQNPRHLVRRRGQEARLRCSPMKGHSHVYWYRQLPEEGLKFMVYLQKENIIDESGMPKERFSAEFPKEGPSILRIQQVVRGDSAAYFCASSPKAYVVAGKETQYFGPGTRLLVL.

The chain carries TRBV18 and TRBJ2-5; 13 bases are a match to TRBD2. The CDR3 loop spans 16 amino acids. With V trimmed by 0 bases and J by 6 bases, 4 bases remained unmatched. CDR1 and CDR2 (germline): KGHSH, LQKENI. The CDR3 coding sequence is TGTGCCAGCTCACCACCGACTAGCGGGGGGCCCAAGACCCAGTACTTC. This translates into CASSPPTSGGPKTQYF.

This clonotype turned up a few times. This chain connects TRBV4-1 to TRBJ2-3, with 10 bases matching TRBD1. The V gene's germline CDR1 is MGHRA and CDR2 YSYEKL. V shed 3 bases and J 3 bases; nucleotides not matched to a gene: 9. This CDR3 has 17 residues. DNA of the CDR3: TGCGCCAGCAGCCACCTTTACCGGGACAGGGGTACAGATACGCAGTATTTT. It translates to CASSHLYRDRGTDTQYF.

This clonotype was seen a few times. The chain has TRBV7-2 and TRBJ2-5; 8 nucleotides line up with TRBD2. V trimming: 4 bases; J trimming: 2 bases; junction bases outside the gene matches: 9. The CDR3 is 16 residues long. CDR1 and CDR2 (germline): SGHTA, FQGNSA. The CDR3 DNA sequence: TGTGCCAGCAGCTCTCGGGGGGGCGTAGGGCAAGAGACCCAGTACTTC. This encodes CASSSRGGVGQETQYF.